This TCR beta chain stems from a study of cytomegalovirus exposure and HLA in healthy donors. Study summary: Across a few hundred genotyped donors, about 86% landed in the Caucasian-associated ancestry cluster.

PCR involved 60 Vbeta and 13 Jbeta primers. Measured with immunoSEQ multiplex PCR; TCRdb has only the in-frame clones, and not every one. The sample has about 160,000 clones, almost 80% seen once. Trimming stripped 5 bases from V and 0 bases from J, with 11 bases between. Germline values: CDR1 MNHNY, CDR2 SVGAGI (reference sequence). The CDR3 totals 15 residues. The chain is built from TRBV6-6 and TRBJ1-3, with D perhaps TRBD1 (6 bases). Specimen: PBMCs. The sequence was obtained from a man aged 25-40 years in good health and CMV-seronegative. CDR3 sequence: CASSATGSSGNTIYF. The CDR3 DNA follows: TGTGCCAGCAGTGCTACAGGGAGCTCTGGAAACACCATATATTTT.